These 27 T cell receptor beta chains share one sample of origin, sequenced in a study of blood T cell repertoires in COVID-19. Here immunoSEQ multiplex PCR was the method, and the copy in TCRdb shows in-frame clones only, minus some. The table shows tens of thousands of clones, with around nine tenths occurring only once. The sample taken for sequencing was peripheral blood. These TCRs come from a human donor in a cohort sampled during active COVID-19.

This sequence joins TRBV4-3 and TRBJ2-5; 7 bases agree with TRBD2. The junction had 2 bases not matched to a gene; V was cut back by 0 bases and J by 1 base. The CDR3 has 15 amino acids. CDR1 is LGHNA and CDR2 is YSLEER in the germline V gene. The CDR3 region has the DNA TGCGCCAGCAGCCAAGAGTCGGGGGGCCAAGAGACCCAGTACTTC. As protein: CASSQESGGQETQYF.

The V and J genes are TRBV13 and TRBJ2-2; the D gene is possibly TRBD1 (6 bases). This CDR3 is built from 14 residues. Germline V gene data show CDR1 as PRHDT and CDR2 as FYEKMQ (reference sequence). Trimming stripped 4 bases from V and 9 bases from J, with 15 bases between. The CDR3 is CASSSGTRPRELFF. The CDR3 DNA reads TGTGCCAGCAGCTCCGGGACACGCCCCCGGGAGCTGTTTTTT.

This rearrangement joins TRBV14 to TRBJ2-3, with TRBD1 matching over 10 bases. Germline V lookup: CDR1 SGHDN, CDR2 FVKESK. The CDR3 spans 17 residues. The J segment lost 4 bases and the V segment lost 2 bases, leaving 9 bases of the junction unmatched. For the CDR3, the DNA is TGTGCCAGCAGCCAATCCCTCGGGACAGGGGTGGCAGATACGCAGTATTTT. It encodes CASSQSLGTGVADTQYF.

The chain employs TRBV28 and TRBJ1-5; TRBD1 matches at 7 bases. The CDR3 loop spans 14 amino acids. V shed 6 bases and J 5 bases; nucleotides not matched to a gene: 7. Per germline, CDR1 MDHEN and CDR2 SYDVKM. CDR3 sequence (DNA): TGTGCCAGCAGCATCGACAGGGAGGATCAGCCCCAGCATTTT. Protein sequence: CASSIDREDQPQHF. The variable domain in full, completed from reference TRBV28 and TRBJ1-5, reads DVKVTQSSRYLVKRTGEKVFLECVQDMDHENMFWYRQDPGLGLRLIYFSYDVKMKEKGDIPEGYSVSREKKERFSLILESASTNQTSMYLCASSIDREDQPQHFGDGTRLSIL.

This clone was observed a single time. The chain couples TRBV6-2 or TRBV6-3 to TRBJ2-3; no firm D call. In germline, CDR1 is MNHEY, CDR2 SVGEGT. The CDR3 has 15 amino acids. The V and J ends lost 4 bases and 2 bases respectively, with 13 bases between them. As DNA, the CDR3 is TGTGCCAGCAGTTCCTCCCGACTTCTCACAGATACGCAGTATTTT. It translates to CASSSSRLLTDTQYF.

The gene calls are TRBV6-5 and TRBJ2-3; D might be TRBD1 (7 bases). CDR3 length: 13 amino acids. CDR1 is MNHEY, CDR2 SVGAGI, per germline. The V end was cut by 8 bases, the J end by 3 bases, with 12 bases between. The chain's CDR3 is CASHPGGTDTQYF. In DNA form, the CDR3 reads TGTGCCAGCCACCCAGGGGGGACAGATACGCAGTATTTT.

This clone was detected a few times. The genes are TRBV5-1 and TRBJ1-5; D not certain. Per the germline V gene, CDR1 is SGHRS and CDR2 is YFSETQ. CDR3 length equals 13 residues. Trimming stripped 4 bases from V and 7 bases from J, with 12 bases between. The CDR3 coding sequence is TGCGCCAGCAGCCTTTCTAGTGGGCAGCCCCAGCATTTT. This encodes CASSLSSGQPQHF.

The DNA of the CDR3 is TGTGCCATCAGCCCTAATGACAGGGTGGGTGGCTACACCTTC. As protein: CAISPNDRVGGYTF. This chain uses TRBV10-3 with TRBJ1-2; 7 bases line up with TRBD1. The V gene's germline CDR1 is ENHRY and CDR2 SYGVKD. This CDR3 comprises 14 residues. V lost 6 bases to trimming and J lost 7 bases; unmatched junction nucleotides: 11.

J is TRBJ1-6 and V is TRBV28; TRBD1 is a possible D gene (6 bases). The germline V gene has CDR1 MDHEN and CDR2 SYDVKM. The V gene lost 3 bases and the J gene lost 6 bases, with 12 bases spanning the gap. CDR3 length: 15 amino acids. The CDR3 spells CASSFSGELNSPLHF. CDR3 nucleotides: TGTGCCAGCAGTTTCTCAGGGGAACTTAATTCACCCCTCCACTTT.

The V gene is TRBV15, the J gene TRBJ2-7; 10 nucleotides match TRBD1. The germline V gene has CDR1 LNHNV and CDR2 YYDKDF (reference sequence). CDR3 size: 15 residues. V lost 4 bases, J lost 4 bases, and 7 bases stayed unmatched. CDR3 sequence reads: CATSTPGQGIYEQYF. The CDR3 DNA follows: TGTGCCACCAGCACCCCGGGACAGGGGATATACGAGCAGTACTTC.

The V and J genes are TRBV14 and TRBJ2-1; D remains ambiguous. V lost 1 base and J 1 base, leaving 11 bases between the germline ends. CDR3 length: 16 residues. Per the germline V gene, CDR1 is SGHDN and CDR2 is FVKESK. CDR3 loop: CASSQVMFQSYNEQFF. The CDR3 nucleotides are TGTGCCAGCAGCCAAGTTATGTTCCAGTCCTACAATGAGCAGTTCTTC. Complete variable domain (other parts from reference TRBV14 and TRBJ2-1): EAGVTQFPSHSVIEKGQTVTLRCDPISGHDNLYWYRRVMGKEIKFLLHFVKESKQDESGMPNNRFLAERTGGTYSTLKVQPAELEDSGVYFCASSQVMFQSYNEQFFGPGTRLTVL.

This sequence joins TRBV7-2 and TRBJ1-2, with 9 nucleotides matching TRBD1. The CDR3 is 15 residues long. With 2 bases clipped from V and 4 bases from J, the junction kept 5 bases outside the gene matches. Germline values: CDR1 SGHTA, CDR2 FQGNSA. The CDR3 here is CASSLFLTGGYGYTF. The DNA for the CDR3 is TGTGCCAGCAGCTTATTTCTGACAGGGGGCTATGGCTACACCTTC.

This chain's CDR3 is CASSSGQGPYSIATDTQYF. In nucleotides, the CDR3 is TGTGCCAGTAGCTCCGGACAGGGTCCCTATTCCATCGCCACAGATACGCAGTATTTT. This chain links TRBV19 with TRBJ2-3; 8 bases fit TRBD1. In germline, CDR1 is LNHDA, CDR2 SQIVND (reference sequence). CDR3 size: 19 residues. Trimming removed 6 bases from V and 2 bases from J; junction bases left unmatched: 19.

The V call is TRBV9, the J call TRBJ2-3; 8 nucleotides agree with TRBD1. Per the germline V gene, CDR1 is SGDLS and CDR2 is YYNGEE. The CDR3 has 16 residues. Trimming removed 3 bases from V and 3 bases from J; junction bases left unmatched: 9. The CDR3 is CASSADAGQVTDTQYF. CDR3 DNA sequence: TGTGCCAGCAGCGCGGACGCGGGACAGGTGACAGATACGCAGTATTTT.

The chain couples TRBV6-2 or TRBV6-3 to TRBJ1-2; 9 nucleotides line up with TRBD1. The CDR3 has 14 amino acids. With 2 bases clipped from V and 6 bases from J, the junction kept 4 bases outside the gene matches. Germline CDR1 reads MNHEY; CDR2 reads SVGEGT. The CDR3 nucleotides read TGTGCCAGCAGTTACCTCCGGGACAGGGATGGCTACACCTTC. Amino acids: CASSYLRDRDGYTF.

The V and J genes are TRBV4-3 and TRBJ1-2; D may be TRBD1 (5 bases). From germline, CDR1 is LGHNA and CDR2 YSLEER. This CDR3 has 14 residues. Trimming left V 0 bases short and J 5 bases short, with 10 bases between. The CDR3 DNA reads as TGCGCCAGCAGCCAAGAAAGGGCAGGGTATGGCTACACCTTC. Encoded protein: CASSQERAGYGYTF.

This chain connects TRBV7-8 to TRBJ2-3, with TRBD2 matching 9 bases. CDR3 length equals 17 residues. J gave up 2 bases and V 4 bases, and 10 bases lay outside the gene matches. Germline V gives CDR1 SGHVS, CDR2 FQNEAQ. CDR3 protein: CASSSSPTSGNTDTQYF. The CDR3, as DNA: TGTGCCAGCAGCTCCTCCCCGACTAGCGGCAACACAGATACGCAGTATTTT.

The chain is built from TRBV7-9 and TRBJ1-4, with no clear D. Trimming stripped 5 bases from V and 1 base from J, with 17 bases between. The CDR3 totals 17 residues. Germline CDR1 is SEHNR and CDR2 is FQNEAQ (reference sequence). CDR3 bases: TGTGCCAGCAGCCGTAGTTCCGGCGGGCGAACTAATGAAAAACTGTTTTTT. It encodes CASSRSSGGRTNEKLFF.

The rearrangement links TRBV30 to TRBJ1-5; unclear D gene. The germline CDR1 and CDR2 sequences are GTSNPN and SVGIG (reference sequence). The CDR3 sequence is 13 residues long. V was clipped by 5 bases and J by 10 bases, with 18 bases between them. The CDR3 sequence is CAWGEGGMGPQHF. CDR3 DNA sequence: TGTGCCTGGGGGGAAGGAGGGATGGGACCCCAGCATTTT.

V is TRBV7-9 and J is TRBJ2-7; tentative D call: TRBD1 (5 bases). The ends were cut back, 5 bases at V and 5 bases at J, with 22 bases in the middle. The CDR3 loop spans 16 amino acids. Per germline, CDR1 SEHNR and CDR2 FQNEAQ (reference sequence). CDR3 sequence (DNA): TGTGCCAGCAGCACTACTCGGACACCTCCTCTTAACGAGCAGTACTTC. It is translated as CASSTTRTPPLNEQYF. Based on the CDR3 plus reference TRBV7-9 and TRBJ2-7, the full variable domain is DTGVSQNPRHKITKRGQNVTFRCDPISEHNRLYWYRQTLGQGPEFLTYFQNEAQLEKSRLLSDRFSAERPKGSFSTLEIQRTEQGDSAMYLCASSTTRTPPLNEQYFGPGTRLTVT.

J is TRBJ2-3 and V is TRBV7-8; TRBD2 matches 9 bases. The germline V gene encodes CDR1 SGHVS and CDR2 FQNEAQ. Trimming removed 1 base from V and 2 bases from J; junction bases left unmatched: 7. The CDR3 is made up of 17 amino acids. The CDR3 nucleotides read TGTGCCAGCAGCTTAGTACGAGCTAGCGGGACCACAGATACGCAGTATTTT. This codes for CASSLVRASGTTDTQYF. Looking up the rest from reference TRBV7-8 and TRBJ2-3 gives the full variable domain: GAGVSQSPRYKVAKRGQDVALRCDPISGHVSLFWYQQALGQGPEFLTYFQNEAQLDKSGLPSDRFFAERPEGSVSTLKIQRTQQEDSAVYLCASSLVRASGTTDTQYFGPGTRLTVL.

In its sample, this clone was seen once. V usage is TRBV7-6 and J usage is TRBJ2-5; 8 bases are shared with TRBD2. The J segment lost 5 bases and the V segment lost 2 bases, leaving 7 bases of the junction unmatched. CDR1 is SGHVS and CDR2 is FNYEAQ in the germline V gene. The CDR3 loop spans 15 amino acids. In DNA form, the CDR3 reads TGTGCCAGCAGCTTAAACGCGGGGGGCCGGGAGACCCAGTACTTC. Translation: CASSLNAGGRETQYF.

V gene TRBV7-2 combines with J gene TRBJ2-7; 8 nucleotides line up with TRBD2. The CDR3 is 14 residues long. With V trimmed by 1 base and J by 6 bases, 5 bases remained unmatched. Germline CDR1 is SGHTA and CDR2 is FQGNSA. CDR3 nucleotides: TGTGCCAGCAGCTTAGTTGGGACTAGTGTCGAGCAGTACTTC. The encoded protein is CASSLVGTSVEQYF.

V gene TRBV4-1 combines with J gene TRBJ2-3; TRBD2 agrees at 7 bases. The trim removed 1 base at V and 7 bases at J, leaving 8 bases unmatched. CDR1 is MGHRA, CDR2 YSYEKL, per germline. The CDR3 length is 15 residues. The DNA of the CDR3 is TGCGCCAGCAGCCAAGTCGAGGGAGGGCTACATACGCAGTATTTT. Residues: CASSQVEGGLHTQYF.

This chain uses TRBV11-2 with TRBJ1-1; weak D call: TRBD1 (6 bases). This CDR3 has 17 amino acids. V lost 4 bases, J lost 1 base, and 19 bases lay in between. Germline V gene sequence: CDR1 SGHAT, CDR2 FQNNGV. For the CDR3, the DNA is TGTGCCAGCAGCTCAAACAAAGGTCGCAGGGGGAACACTGAAGCTTTCTTT. Protein product: CASSSNKGRRGNTEAFF.

This CDR3 reads CASSDRGREDNSPLHF. The DNA for the CDR3 is TGTGCCAGCAGTGATAGGGGCAGGGAAGATAATTCACCCCTCCACTTT. V gene TRBV6-1 combines with J gene TRBJ1-6; D possibly corresponds to TRBD1 (5 bases). V was shortened by 3 bases and J by 5 bases, with 14 bases between the two germline ends. The CDR3 has 16 residues. Germline V lookup: CDR1 MNHNS, CDR2 SASEGT.

Only a few counts were recorded for this clone. J is TRBJ1-1 and V is TRBV5-3, with D perhaps matching TRBD1 (6 bases). TRBV5-3 is reported as an ORF; its role is uncertain. The CDR3 is 13 residues long. The ends were cut back, 7 bases at V and 2 bases at J, with 12 bases in the middle. CDR3 DNA sequence: TGTGCCAGAGAGACGGGACAAAACACTGAAGCTTTCTTT. Translating it yields CARETGQNTEAFF.